The rows below give T cell receptor beta chains drawn from one sample of a study of blood T cell repertoires in COVID-19. The protocol was immunoSEQ multiplex PCR, while the TCRdb copy is restricted to in-frame clones and leaves out a portion. In the table there are about 180,000 clones, 80% to 90% of which are singletons. Sequenced material: peripheral blood. These receptors all stem from an elderly woman with COVID-19, enrolled during active disease. Both conserved end residues are part of each CDR3. The order of the fields is V gene, clone size, J gene, D gene, CDR3 DNA, CDR3 protein. The D gene is left open where the match is weak. The size field is filled for only some rows; it gives once, few, many or a size class.

V gene: TRBV11-3; clone size: -; J gene: TRBJ2-5; D gene: -; CDR3 DNA: TGTGCCAGCAGCTCTCGCCGGAGTTTGTCCCAGTACTTC; CDR3 protein: CASSSRRSLSQYF
V gene: TRBV10-2; clone size: -; J gene: TRBJ2-7; D gene: TRBD1; CDR3 DNA: TGCGCCAGCAGATTGACAGGGATGGACCTCGAGCAGTACTTC; CDR3 protein: CASRLTGMDLEQYF
V gene: TRBV24-1; clone size: -; J gene: TRBJ2-2; D gene: -; CDR3 DNA: TGTGCCACCAGTGAGAGGAGGACCGGGGAGCTGTTTTTT; CDR3 protein: CATSERRTGELFF
V gene: TRBV18; clone size: -; J gene: TRBJ2-7; D gene: -; CDR3 DNA: TGTGCCAGCTCAACCAGGGTAGCCTCCTACGAGCAGTACTTC; CDR3 protein: CASSTRVASYEQYF
V gene: TRBV7-2; clone size: few; J gene: TRBJ2-5; D gene: TRBD1; CDR3 DNA: TGTGCCAGCAGCTTGGACAGGGAGGAGACCCAGTACTTC; CDR3 protein: CASSLDREETQYF
V gene: TRBV11-3; clone size: -; J gene: TRBJ2-1; D gene: -; CDR3 DNA: TGTGCCAGCAGCGAAATCGGGGACTACAATGAGCAGTTCTTC; CDR3 protein: CASSEIGDYNEQFF
V gene: TRBV20-1; clone size: -; J gene: TRBJ2-1; D gene: -; CDR3 DNA: TGCAGTGCTAGACGGGGGAATGAGCAGTTCTTC; CDR3 protein: CSARRGNEQFF
V gene: TRBV29-1; clone size: -; J gene: TRBJ2-1; D gene: -; CDR3 DNA: TGCAGCGTAACTCCCGACAATTCCAATGAGCAGTTCTTC; CDR3 protein: CSVTPDNSNEQFF
V gene: TRBV9; clone size: -; J gene: TRBJ1-2; D gene: TRBD1; CDR3 DNA: TGTGCCAGCAGCGTGACAGGGGGGGTTGGCTACACCTTC; CDR3 protein: CASSVTGGVGYTF
V gene: TRBV15; clone size: -; J gene: TRBJ1-4; D gene: -; CDR3 DNA: TGTGCCACCAAGACCACCCAGGGGAGGGGAAAACTGTTTTTT; CDR3 protein: CATKTTQGRGKLFF
V gene: TRBV9; clone size: few; J gene: TRBJ2-2; D gene: -; CDR3 DNA: TGTGCCAGCAGCGTAGGGCTAGCAGGTACCGGGGAGCTGTTTTTT; CDR3 protein: CASSVGLAGTGELFF
V gene: TRBV7-6; clone size: -; J gene: TRBJ2-5; D gene: TRBD1; CDR3 DNA: TGTGCCAGCAGCCCCGGGACAGCCCTGAGGACCCAGTACTTC; CDR3 protein: CASSPGTALRTQYF